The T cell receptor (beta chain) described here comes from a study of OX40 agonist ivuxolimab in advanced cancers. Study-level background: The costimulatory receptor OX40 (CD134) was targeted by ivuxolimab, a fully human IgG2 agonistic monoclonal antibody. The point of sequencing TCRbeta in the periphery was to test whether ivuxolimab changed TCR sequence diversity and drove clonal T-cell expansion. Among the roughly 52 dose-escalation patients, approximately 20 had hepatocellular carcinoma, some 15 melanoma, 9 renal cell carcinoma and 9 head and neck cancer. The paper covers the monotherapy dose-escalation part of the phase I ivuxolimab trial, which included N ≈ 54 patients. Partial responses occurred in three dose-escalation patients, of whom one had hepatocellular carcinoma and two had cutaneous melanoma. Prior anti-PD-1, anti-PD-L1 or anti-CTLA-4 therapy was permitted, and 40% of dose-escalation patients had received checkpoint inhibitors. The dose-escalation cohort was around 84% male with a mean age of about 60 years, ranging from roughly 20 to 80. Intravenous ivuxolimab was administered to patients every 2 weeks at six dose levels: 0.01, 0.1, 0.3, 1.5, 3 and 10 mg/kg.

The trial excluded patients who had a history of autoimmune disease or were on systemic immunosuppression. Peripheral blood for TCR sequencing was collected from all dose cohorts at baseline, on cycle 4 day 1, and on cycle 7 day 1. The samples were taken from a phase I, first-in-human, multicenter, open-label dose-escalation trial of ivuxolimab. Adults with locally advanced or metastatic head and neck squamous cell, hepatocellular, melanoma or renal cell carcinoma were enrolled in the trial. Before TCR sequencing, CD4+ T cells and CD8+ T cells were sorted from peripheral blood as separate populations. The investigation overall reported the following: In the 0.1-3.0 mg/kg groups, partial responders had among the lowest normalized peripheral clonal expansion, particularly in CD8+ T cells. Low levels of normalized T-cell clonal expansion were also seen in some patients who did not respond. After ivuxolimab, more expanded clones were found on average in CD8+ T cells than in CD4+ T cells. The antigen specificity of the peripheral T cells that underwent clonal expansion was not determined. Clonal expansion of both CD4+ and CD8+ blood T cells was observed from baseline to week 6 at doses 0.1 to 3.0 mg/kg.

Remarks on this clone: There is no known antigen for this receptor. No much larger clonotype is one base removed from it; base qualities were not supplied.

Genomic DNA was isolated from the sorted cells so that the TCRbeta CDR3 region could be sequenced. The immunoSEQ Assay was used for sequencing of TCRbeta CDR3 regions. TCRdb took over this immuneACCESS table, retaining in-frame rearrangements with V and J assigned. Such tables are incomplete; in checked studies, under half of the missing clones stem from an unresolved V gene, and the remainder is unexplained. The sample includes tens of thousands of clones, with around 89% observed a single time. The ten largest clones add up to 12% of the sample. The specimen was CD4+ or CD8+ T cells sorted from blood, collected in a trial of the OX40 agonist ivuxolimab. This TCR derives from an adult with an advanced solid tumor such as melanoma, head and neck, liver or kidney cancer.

The CDR3 region reads CASSLARGTGTGELFF. The nucleotides read TGTGCCAGCAGCTTAGCGCGCGGGACCGGGACCGGGGAGCTGTTTTTT. The rearranged segments are TRBV7-9 and TRBJ2-2; the D region possibly corresponds to TRBD2 (6 bases align). The germline V gene (reference sequence) sets CDR1 to SEHNR and CDR2 to FQNEAQ. The V end loses 0 bases and the J end loses 5 bases, and a stretch of 13 bases separates them. From the cysteine through the phenylalanine, the CDR3 covers 16 amino acids. Kept here is only the CDR3 DNA, which spans 48 bases and is read in frame from base 1.